The T cell receptor (beta chain) under discussion was sequenced for a study of OX40 agonist ivuxolimab in advanced cancers. This clone has a single count. No antigen is known for it. Whole-study findings and limits: Expanded clones belonging to CD8+ T cells outnumbered, on average, those of CD4+.

Systemic immunosuppression or a history of autoimmune disease excluded patients. Method: immunoSEQ multiplex PCR; TCRdb's copy keeps in-frame clones and lacks some. The repertoire holds tens of thousands of clones, over 80% seen once, with 0.45% to 0.55% in the top ten. This specimen was CD4+ or CD8+ T cells sorted from blood, taken in a trial of the OX40 agonist ivuxolimab. The clonotype comes from an adult with an advanced solid tumor such as melanoma, head and neck, liver or kidney cancer.

The CDR3 region is CASSLLAGGDGSNEQFF. The CDR3 coding sequence is TGTGCCAGCAGTTTGCTAGCGGGGGGGGATGGGTCCAATGAGCAGTTCTTC. The chain has TRBV27 and TRBJ2-1, with 12 nucleotides matching TRBD2. V gave up 3 bases and J gave up 6 bases; unmatched junction bases: 9. The CDR3 is made up of 17 amino acids. Germline V CDR1 and CDR2: MNHEY, SMNVEV (reference sequence).